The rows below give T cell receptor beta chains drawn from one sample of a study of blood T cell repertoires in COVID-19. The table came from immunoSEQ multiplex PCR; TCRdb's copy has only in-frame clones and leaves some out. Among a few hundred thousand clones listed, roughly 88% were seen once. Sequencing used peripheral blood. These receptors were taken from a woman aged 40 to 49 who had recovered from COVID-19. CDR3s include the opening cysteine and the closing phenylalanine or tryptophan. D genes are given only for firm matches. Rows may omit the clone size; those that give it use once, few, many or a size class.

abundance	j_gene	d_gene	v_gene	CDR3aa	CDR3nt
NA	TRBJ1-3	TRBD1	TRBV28	CASSLQGGGNTIYF	TGTGCCAGCAGTTTGCAGGGGGGTGGAAACACCATATATTTT
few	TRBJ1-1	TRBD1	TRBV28	CASRKSTGGGMSEAFF	TGTGCCAGCAGGAAAAGTACAGGGGGCGGAATGTCTGAAGCTTTCTTT
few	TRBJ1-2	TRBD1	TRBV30	CAWYRGPLGIPNYGYTF	TGTGCCTGGTACAGGGGGCCTTTGGGCATACCCAACTATGGCTACACCTTC
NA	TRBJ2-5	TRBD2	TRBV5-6	CASSPGTTKETQYF	TGTGCCAGCAGCCCTGGGACTACAAAAGAGACCCAGTACTTC
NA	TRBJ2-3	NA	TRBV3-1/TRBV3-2	CASSQADRLTDTQYF	TGTGCCAGCAGCCAAGCGGACAGACTCACAGATACGCAGTATTTT
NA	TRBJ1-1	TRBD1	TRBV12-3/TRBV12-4	CASRPTGFYAFF	TGTGCCAGCAGGCCGACAGGGTTCTATGCTTTCTTT
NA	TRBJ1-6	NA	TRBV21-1	CASSTRQGAYNSPLHF	TGTGCCAGCAGCACTCGACAGGGGGCCTATAATTCACCCCTCCACTTT
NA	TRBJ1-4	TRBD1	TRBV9	CASSLTTGMNEKLFF	TGTGCCAGCAGCTTGACGACAGGGATGAATGAAAAACTGTTTTTT
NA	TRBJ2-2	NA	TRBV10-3	CAISESDRSDTGELFF	TGTGCCATCAGTGAGTCCGATCGATCGGACACCGGGGAGCTGTTTTTT
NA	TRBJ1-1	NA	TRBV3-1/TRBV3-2	CASSLGQVNTEAFF	TGTGCCAGCAGCCTGGGACAAGTGAACACTGAAGCTTTCTTT
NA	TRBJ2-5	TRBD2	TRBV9	CASSSSGISIETQYF	TGTGCCAGCAGCTCTAGCGGGATATCTATCGAGACCCAGTACTTC
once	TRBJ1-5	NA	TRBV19	CASSTGSGNQPQHF	TGTGCCAGTAGTACAGGGTCGGGCAATCAGCCCCAGCATTTT
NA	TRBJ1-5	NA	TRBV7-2	CASSFTGVGNQPQHF	TGTGCCAGCAGCTTTACGGGGGTGGGCAATCAGCCCCAGCATTTT
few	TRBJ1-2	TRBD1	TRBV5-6	CASSHRTGGNYGYTF	TGTGCCAGCAGCCATCGGACAGGGGGTAACTATGGCTACACCTTC
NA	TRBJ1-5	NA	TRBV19	CASSIGGQSNQPQHF	TGTGCCAGTAGTATTGGGGGACAAAGCAATCAGCCCCAGCATTTT
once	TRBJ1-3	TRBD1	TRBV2	CASSVGTAGNTIYF	TGTGCCAGCAGCGTAGGGACAGCTGGAAACACCATATATTTT
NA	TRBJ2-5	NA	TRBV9	CASSVGGEGETQYF	TGTGCCAGCAGCGTCGGAGGGGAAGGGGAGACCCAGTACTTC
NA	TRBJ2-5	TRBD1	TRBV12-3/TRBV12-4	CASRAGQGETQYF	TGTGCCAGCAGAGCGGGACAGGGAGAGACCCAGTACTTC
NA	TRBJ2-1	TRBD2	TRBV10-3	CATRRLAGGYEQFF	TGTGCCACGCGGAGGCTAGCGGGGGGCTATGAGCAGTTCTTC
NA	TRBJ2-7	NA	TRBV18	CASSPPGVANEQYF	TGTGCCAGCTCACCCCCAGGTGTCGCTAACGAGCAGTACTTC
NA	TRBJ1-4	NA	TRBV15	CATSRDQAGTPSLFF	TGTGCCACCAGCAGAGATCAAGCGGGCACCCCCAGTCTGTTTTTT
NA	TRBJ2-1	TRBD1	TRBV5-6	CASSSGGTPGNEQFF	TGTGCCAGCAGCTCAGGGGGTACGCCCGGCAATGAGCAGTTCTTC
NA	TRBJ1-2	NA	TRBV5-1	CASSLARGSEGYTF	TGCGCCAGCAGCTTGGCAAGGGGATCAGAGGGCTACACCTTC
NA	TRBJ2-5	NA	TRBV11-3	CASSPGGQGSSQETQYF	TGTGCCAGCAGCCCAGGGGGGCAGGGCTCGAGTCAAGAGACCCAGTACTTC
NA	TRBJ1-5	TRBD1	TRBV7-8	CATKQGRYSNQPQHF	TGTGCCACCAAACAGGGGCGGTATAGCAATCAGCCCCAGCATTTT
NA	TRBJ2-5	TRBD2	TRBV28	CASTSSGTQGQETQYF	TGTGCCAGCACCTCTAGCGGGACCCAAGGGCAAGAGACCCAGTACTTC
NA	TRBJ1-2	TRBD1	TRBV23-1	CASSLEHNGTGVAVGF	TGCGCCAGCAGTCTCGAACACAACGGGACAGGGGTGGCTGTCGGCTTC
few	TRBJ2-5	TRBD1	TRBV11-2	CASSLGDRDRETQYF	TGTGCCAGCAGCTTGGGGGACAGGGATCGGGAGACCCAGTACTTC
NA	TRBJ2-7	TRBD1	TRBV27	CASSLTRQGDYEQYF	TGTGCCAGCAGCTTGACCCGACAGGGTGACTACGAGCAGTACTTC
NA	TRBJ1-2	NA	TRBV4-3	CASSQEFGPYGYTF	TGCGCCAGCAGCCAAGAATTCGGTCCCTATGGCTACACCTTC
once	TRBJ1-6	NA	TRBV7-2	CASSSDYNSPLHF	TGTGCCAGCAGCAGCGACTATAATTCACCCCTCCACTTT